This T cell receptor (beta chain) was identified in a study of CD8 T cells in ankylosing spondylitis (dated by TCRdb to 2015 to 2018). General notes on the study: The study profiled T cell receptor beta repertoires in healthy donors and ankylosing spondylitis patients to find disease-linked TCR variants. The whole study cohort included roughly 110 healthy donors and 25 or so ankylosing spondylitis patients. Peripheral blood was sampled, and synovial fluid was also collected from ankylosing spondylitis patients. Beyond this particular receptor, the publication reports: A CD8+ phenotype was shown by the disease-linked clones, which were found at relatively low frequencies in peripheral blood. According to the report, matched synovial fluid samples from ankylosing spondylitis patients were significantly enriched for the disease-linked clones. A TCR beta motif made up of several highly homologous amino acid variants appeared to be characteristic of blood from ankylosing spondylitis patients. Some of the motif variants had been reported before in the synovial fluid and blood of reactive arthritis patients, a finding that suggests common disease-initiation mechanisms.

Based on the germline V gene, the CDR1 and CDR2 sequences are KGHSH and LQKENI. The germline V and J ends show losses of 2 bases and 1 base respectively, and no gene match explains 3 bases of the junction. The CDR3, from cysteine to phenylalanine, totals 15 residues. Only the CDR3 DNA stays, 45 bases, in frame from base 1. To note about this clonotype: The clone's antigen remains unknown. The input lacks base qualities; no much larger clone sits a single base away.

Instrument used: Illumina HiSeq 2500. TCR beta libraries were prepared by quantitative 5'-RACE with molecular barcodes. The source study handled its data this way. Disease-linked TCR variants were identified with a new computational method built on a probabilistic model of VDJ rearrangement. TCRdb itself trimmed the public reads at Q25 with fastp, ran MiXCR and retained productive beta chains. Under each unique CDR3 protein, matching rows form one entry showing the most common genes and DNA. In this record, the V and J calls reflect TCRdb's handling and not the investigators' own analysis. This sample lists a few hundred thousand distinct CDR3 sequences; 20% to 25% were detected once. In total, the top ten clones hold about 16% of the sample.

The receptor comes from a male donor with ankylosing spondylitis. The sample was blood, either unsorted or a sorted T cell fraction (not recorded which). The chain is made from TRBV18 and TRBJ2-7; 9 bases in the middle match TRBD2. CDR3 region: CASSPGLARSYEQYF. The DNA sequence is TGTGCCAGCTCACCAGGACTAGCGAGATCCTACGAGCAGTACTTC.